This T cell receptor (beta chain) appears in the sequencing data of a study of blood T cells in healthy people across ages. Study-wide findings and caveats: Shifts in expanded clonotypes may have been confounded by donor CMV status, which was unknown.

This CDR3 is 11 amino acids long. Germline V gene lookup returns CDR1 GTSNPN and CDR2 SVGIG (reference sequence). The ends were cut back, 0 bases at V and 10 bases at J, with 9 bases in the middle. A sample-barcoded 5' primer and a J-beta primer mix were used in a second PCR of about 7 to 12 cycles. Every sample gave at least 2.5 million paired-end reads containing CDR3. TCRdb independently ran MiXCR on the 5' RACE reads; one entry per CDR3 protein. Of about 640,000 distinct CDR3 sequences listed, about 30% are singletons. This clonotype was detected only a few times. Its specificity is not known. Sequences were obtained from blood. The clonotype was recovered from a woman of 80 years or more in good health. The genes are TRBV30 and TRBJ1-1; D is undetermined. The CDR3 nucleotides read TGTGCCTGGAGTGTAGACATCTCAGCTTTCTTT. Translated, it gives CAWSVDISAFF.